This T cell receptor (beta chain) emerged from a study of T-cell reconstitution after alpha-beta-depleted transplantation in children. This clonotype has ten or more counts. What it recognizes is unknown. General study points: In some patients, recipient T cells and intrathymic progenitors surviving conditioning explained high day-60 diversity. Hyperexpanded clones declined; after one year, newly produced T cells mostly supplied diversity.

Construction of the TCRbeta library involved unique molecular identifiers. TCRdb re-called the PCR reads through MiXCR, storing one row per CDR3 protein. The data hold hundreds of thousands of distinct CDR3 sequences, with roughly 13% observed a single time. CDR1 and CDR2 (germline): SQVTM, ANQGSEA. The V gene lost 2 bases and the J gene lost 2 bases, with 12 bases spanning the gap. The CDR3 is 14 residues long. The chain is built from TRBV29-1 and TRBJ2-5; D is possibly TRBD1 (5 bases). Sample: PBMCs, taken before TCRalphabeta/CD19-depleted stem cell transplant. This receptor was identified in a girl aged 2 to 9 with congenital amegakaryocytic thrombocytopenia, due to receive a stem cell transplant. The CDR3 is CSVELQGLQETQYF. In DNA form, the CDR3 reads TGCAGCGTTGAACTCCAGGGCTTACAAGAGACCCAGTACTTC.